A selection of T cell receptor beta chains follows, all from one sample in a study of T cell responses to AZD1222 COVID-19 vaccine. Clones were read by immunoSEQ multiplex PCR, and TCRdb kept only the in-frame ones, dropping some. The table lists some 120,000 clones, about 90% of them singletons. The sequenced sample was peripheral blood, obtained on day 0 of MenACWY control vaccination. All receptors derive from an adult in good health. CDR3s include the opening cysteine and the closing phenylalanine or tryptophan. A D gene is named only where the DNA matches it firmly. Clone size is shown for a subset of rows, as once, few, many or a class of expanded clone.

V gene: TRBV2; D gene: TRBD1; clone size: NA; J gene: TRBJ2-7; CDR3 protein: CASSRTGTYEQYF; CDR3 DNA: TGTGCCAGCAGTCGGACAGGGACCTACGAGCAGTACTTC
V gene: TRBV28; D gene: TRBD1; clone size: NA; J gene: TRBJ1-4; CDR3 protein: CASSLPSAKGDRWFEKLFF; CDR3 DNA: TGTGCCAGCAGTTTACCATCAGCGAAAGGGGACAGGTGGTTCGAAAAACTGTTTTTT
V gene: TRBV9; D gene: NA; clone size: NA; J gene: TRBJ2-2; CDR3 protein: CASREQGNTGELFF; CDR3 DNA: TGTGCCAGCAGGGAACAGGGAAACACCGGGGAGCTGTTTTTT
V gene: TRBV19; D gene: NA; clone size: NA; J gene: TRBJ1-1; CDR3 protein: CASTLGLLGYTEAFF; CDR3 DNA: TGTGCCAGTACCCTGGGCCTTTTGGGATACACTGAAGCTTTCTTT
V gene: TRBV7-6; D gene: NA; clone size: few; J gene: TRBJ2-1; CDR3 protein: CASSLGAPGERARPYNEQFF; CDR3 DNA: TGTGCCAGCAGCTTGGGGGCACCCGGAGAAAGGGCCAGACCCTACAATGAGCAGTTCTTC
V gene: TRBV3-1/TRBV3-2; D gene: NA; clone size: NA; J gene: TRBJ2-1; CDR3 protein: CASSQLGTENNEQFF; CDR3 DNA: TGTGCCAGCAGCCAGCTCGGGACTGAGAACAATGAGCAGTTCTTC
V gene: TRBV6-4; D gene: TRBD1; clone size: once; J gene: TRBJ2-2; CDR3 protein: CASSEQGTDTGELFF; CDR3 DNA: TGTGCCAGCAGCGAACAGGGGACCGACACCGGGGAGCTGTTTTTT
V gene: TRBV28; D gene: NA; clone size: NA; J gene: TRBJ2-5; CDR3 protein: CATGGDPRLQETQYF; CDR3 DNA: TGTGCCACCGGCGGGGACCCTCGATTACAAGAGACCCAGTACTTC
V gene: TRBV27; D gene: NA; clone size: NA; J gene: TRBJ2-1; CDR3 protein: CASSPGRSYNEQFF; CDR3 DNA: TGTGCCAGCAGTCCAGGGAGATCCTACAATGAGCAGTTCTTC
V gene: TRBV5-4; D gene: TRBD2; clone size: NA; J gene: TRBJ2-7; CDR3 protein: CASSVRGGASEQYF; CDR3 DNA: TGTGCCAGCAGCGTCCGGGGGGGGGCGTCCGAGCAGTACTTC
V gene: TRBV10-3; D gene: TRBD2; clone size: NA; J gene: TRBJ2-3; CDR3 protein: CAISGSLADTDTQYF; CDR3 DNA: TGTGCCATCAGTGGCTCACTAGCGGACACAGATACGCAGTATTTT
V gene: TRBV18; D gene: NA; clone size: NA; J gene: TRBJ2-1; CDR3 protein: CASSHEGSYNEQFF; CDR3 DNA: TGTGCCAGCTCACACGAGGGTTCCTACAATGAGCAGTTCTTC
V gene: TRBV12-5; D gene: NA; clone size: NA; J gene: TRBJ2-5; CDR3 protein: CASGDGALETQYF; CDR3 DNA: TGTGCTAGTGGGGACGGTGCCTTGGAGACCCAGTACTTC
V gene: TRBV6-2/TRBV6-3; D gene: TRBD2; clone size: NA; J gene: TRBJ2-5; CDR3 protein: CASSWTSLVPGQETQYF; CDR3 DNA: TGTGCCAGCAGTTGGACTAGCCTTGTACCAGGTCAAGAGACCCAGTACTTC
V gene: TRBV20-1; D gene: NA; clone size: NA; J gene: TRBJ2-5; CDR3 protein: CSAALGETQYF; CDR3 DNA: TGCAGTGCTGCATTAGGAGAGACCCAGTACTTC
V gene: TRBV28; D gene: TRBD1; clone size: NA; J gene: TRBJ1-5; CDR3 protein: CASSTRTSPRGATQHF; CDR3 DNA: TGTGCCAGCAGTACTCGGACAAGCCCCAGGGGGGCAACCCAGCATTTT
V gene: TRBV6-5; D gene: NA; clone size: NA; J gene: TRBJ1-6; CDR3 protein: CASSYGGSDNSPLHF; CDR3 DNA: TGTGCCAGCAGTTACGGAGGATCCGATAATTCACCCCTCCACTTT
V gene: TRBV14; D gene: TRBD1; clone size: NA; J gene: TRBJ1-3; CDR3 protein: CASTQGQDSGNTIYF; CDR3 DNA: TGTGCCAGCACCCAGGGACAGGACTCTGGAAACACCATATATTTT
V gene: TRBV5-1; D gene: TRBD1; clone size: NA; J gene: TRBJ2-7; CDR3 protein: CASSTGTGLNHEQYF; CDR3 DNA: TGCGCCAGCAGCACCGGGACAGGGCTAAATCACGAGCAGTACTTC
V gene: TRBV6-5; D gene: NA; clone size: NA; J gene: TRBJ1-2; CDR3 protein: CASTEPSYGYTF; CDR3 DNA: TGTGCCAGTACAGAACCTAGTTATGGCTACACCTTC